Listed here are 8 T cell receptor beta chains from one sample, sequenced in a study of blood T cell repertoires in COVID-19. Here immunoSEQ multiplex PCR was the method, and the copy in TCRdb shows in-frame clones only, minus some. This sample has 90,000 or so clones; 65% to 90% occur once, and the top ten carry approximately 1.2%. The specimen was peripheral blood. All receptors come from a man at least 80 years old with active or convalescent COVID-19.

V and J are TRBV4-3 and TRBJ1-2; perhaps TRBD1 as D (5 bases). Germline V lookup: CDR1 LGHNA, CDR2 YSLEER. Trimming shortened V by 3 bases and J by 2 bases, and 7 bases separated the two germline ends. CDR3 length: 13 amino acids. Here the CDR3 DNA reads TGCGCCAGCAGCCAGACAGAGAACTATGGCTACACCTTC. Translation: CASSQTENYGYTF.

CDR3 nucleotide sequence: TGTGCCAGCAGCTTGGTCGGAGGTTATTCGTCGTTCTTC. Its protein is CASSLVGGYSSFF. The chain has TRBV5-6 and TRBJ2-1; maybe TRBD2 (5 bases). The CDR3 has 13 amino acids. Germline V CDR1 and CDR2: SGHDT, YYEEEE. With 0 bases removed from V and 15 bases from J, the gap between germline ends came to 16 bases.

The chain links TRBV5-6 to TRBJ2-3; TRBD1 aligns across 7 bases. This CDR3 comprises 14 residues. The junction had 4 bases not matched to a gene; V was cut back by 4 bases and J by 2 bases. Germline assignment: CDR1 SGHDT and CDR2 YYEEEE. As DNA, the CDR3 is TGTGCCAGCAGCGGACAGGCCAACACAGATACGCAGTATTTT. Amino acid sequence: CASSGQANTDTQYF.

This clone was recorded only once. The chain is built from TRBV7-6 and TRBJ1-1; possible D gene TRBD1, 6 bases. The CDR3 consists of 13 residues. The germline gives CDR1 SGHVS, CDR2 FNYEAQ. The V and J ends lost 6 bases and 0 bases respectively, with 8 bases between them. CDR3 sequence (DNA): TGTGCCAGCAGTCGGACAGTGAACACTGAAGCTTTCTTT. Translation: CASSRTVNTEAFF.

The chain uses TRBV7-8 and TRBJ2-7, with D perhaps TRBD2 (7 bases). Trimming pared 6 bases from V and 5 bases from J, leaving 17 bases between. Germline lookup yields CDR1 SGHVS and CDR2 FQNEAQ. The CDR3 has 14 residues. CDR3 amino acids: CASRRGGVDDEQYF. CDR3 nucleotides: TGTGCCAGCAGACGCGGGGGCGTCGACGACGAGCAGTACTTC.

The chain links TRBV5-4 to TRBJ1-1; tentatively, D is TRBD1 (5 bases). The CDR3 extends over 15 amino acids. V gave up 4 bases and J gave up 2 bases, with 15 bases separating them. Germline V gene lookup returns CDR1 SGHNT and CDR2 YYREEE (reference sequence). CDR3 DNA: TGTGCCAGCAGCCGTAAACGGCAGGGAAACACTGAAGCTTTCTTT. Residues: CASSRKRQGNTEAFF.

This chain uses TRBV6-5 with TRBJ2-7; 8 bases match TRBD2. Trimming removed 2 bases from V and 3 bases from J; junction bases left unmatched: 9. Germline assignment: CDR1 MNHEY and CDR2 SVGAGI. The length of the CDR3 is 16 residues. The chain's CDR3 is CASSYTRTSLDYEQYF. CDR3 nucleotides: TGTGCCAGCAGTTACACCCGGACTAGCCTGGACTACGAGCAGTACTTC.

The chain recombines TRBV4-3 with TRBJ2-7, with D possibly matching TRBD1 (5 bases). CDR1 LGHNA and CDR2 YSLEER come from the germline V gene. This CDR3 has 13 amino acids. V gave up 0 bases and J gave up 7 bases, with 10 bases separating them. CDR3 protein: CASSQELKGEQYF. The CDR3 DNA follows: TGCGCCAGCAGCCAAGAACTCAAGGGGGAGCAGTACTTC.